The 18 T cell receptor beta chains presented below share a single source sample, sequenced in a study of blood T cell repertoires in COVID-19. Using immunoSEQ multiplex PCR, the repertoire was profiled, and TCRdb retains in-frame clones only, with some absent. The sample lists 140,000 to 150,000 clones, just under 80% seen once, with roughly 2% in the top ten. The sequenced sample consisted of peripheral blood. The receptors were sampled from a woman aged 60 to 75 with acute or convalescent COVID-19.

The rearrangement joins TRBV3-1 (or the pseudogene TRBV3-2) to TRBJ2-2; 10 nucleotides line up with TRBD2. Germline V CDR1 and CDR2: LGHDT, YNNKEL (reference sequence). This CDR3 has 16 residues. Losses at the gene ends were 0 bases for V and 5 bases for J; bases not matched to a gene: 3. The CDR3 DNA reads TGTGCCAGCAGCCAAGACGGGACTAGCGTTACCGGGGAGCTGTTTTTT. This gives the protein CASSQDGTSVTGELFF.

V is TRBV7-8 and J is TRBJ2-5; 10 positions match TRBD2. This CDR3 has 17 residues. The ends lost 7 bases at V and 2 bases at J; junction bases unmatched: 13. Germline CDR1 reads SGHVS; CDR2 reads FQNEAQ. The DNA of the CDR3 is TGTGCCAGCACCCCCCATCGGACTAGCGGACCTCAAGAGACCCAGTACTTC. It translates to CASTPHRTSGPQETQYF.

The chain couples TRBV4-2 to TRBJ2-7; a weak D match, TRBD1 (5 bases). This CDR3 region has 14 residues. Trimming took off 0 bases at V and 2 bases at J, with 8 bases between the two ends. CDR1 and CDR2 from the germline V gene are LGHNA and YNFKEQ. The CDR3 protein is CASSQDLGAYEQYF. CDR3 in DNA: TGTGCCAGCAGCCAAGATTTAGGGGCCTACGAGCAGTACTTC.

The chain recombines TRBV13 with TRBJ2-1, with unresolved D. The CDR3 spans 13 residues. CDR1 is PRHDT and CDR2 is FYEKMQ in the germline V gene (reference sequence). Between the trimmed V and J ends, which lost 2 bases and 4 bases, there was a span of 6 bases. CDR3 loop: CASSLIAYNEQFF. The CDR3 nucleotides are TGTGCCAGCAGCTTAATCGCGTACAATGAGCAGTTCTTC.

CDR3 residues: CSASPQPWGLNQPQHF. DNA for the CDR3: TGCAGTGCTAGTCCCCAGCCTTGGGGCCTCAATCAGCCCCAGCATTTT. The rearrangement uses TRBV20-1 and TRBJ1-5; D is possibly TRBD1 (5 bases). CDR1 and CDR2 from the germline V gene are DFQATT and SNEGSKA (reference sequence). The CDR3 length is 16 residues. V shed 3 bases and J shed 3 bases, with 18 bases lying between them.

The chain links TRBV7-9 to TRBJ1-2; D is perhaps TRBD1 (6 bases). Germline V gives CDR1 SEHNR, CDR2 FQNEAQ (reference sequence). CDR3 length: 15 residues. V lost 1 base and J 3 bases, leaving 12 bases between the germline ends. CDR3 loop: CASSLEQGYHYGYTF. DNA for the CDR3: TGTGCCAGCAGCTTAGAACAGGGATATCACTATGGCTACACCTTC.

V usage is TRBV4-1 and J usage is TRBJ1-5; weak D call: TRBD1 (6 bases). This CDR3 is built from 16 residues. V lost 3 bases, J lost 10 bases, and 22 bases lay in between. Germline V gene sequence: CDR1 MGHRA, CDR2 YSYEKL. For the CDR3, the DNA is TGCGCCAGCAGCCAGCTACCAACAGGGATTAACAATCCCCAGCATTTT. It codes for CASSQLPTGINNPQHF.

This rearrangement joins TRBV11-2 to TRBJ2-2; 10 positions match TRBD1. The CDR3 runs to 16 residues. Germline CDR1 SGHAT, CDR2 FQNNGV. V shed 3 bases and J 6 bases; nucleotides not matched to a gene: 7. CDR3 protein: CASSLEDRGRSGELFF. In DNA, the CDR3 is TGTGCCAGCAGCTTGGAAGACAGGGGGCGATCCGGGGAGCTGTTTTTT. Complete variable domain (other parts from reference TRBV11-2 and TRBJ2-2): EAGVAQSPRYKIIEKRQSVAFWCNPISGHATLYWYQQILGQGPKLLIQFQNNGVVDDSQLPKDRFSAERLKGVDSTLKIQPAKLEDSAVYLCASSLEDRGRSGELFFGEGSRLTVL.

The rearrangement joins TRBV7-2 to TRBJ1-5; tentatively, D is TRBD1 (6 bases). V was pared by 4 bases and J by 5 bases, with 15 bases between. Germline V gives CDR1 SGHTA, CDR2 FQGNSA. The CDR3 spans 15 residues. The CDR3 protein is CASSSLTGKHQPQHF. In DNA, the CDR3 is TGTGCCAGCAGCTCACTTACAGGGAAACATCAGCCCCAGCATTTT.

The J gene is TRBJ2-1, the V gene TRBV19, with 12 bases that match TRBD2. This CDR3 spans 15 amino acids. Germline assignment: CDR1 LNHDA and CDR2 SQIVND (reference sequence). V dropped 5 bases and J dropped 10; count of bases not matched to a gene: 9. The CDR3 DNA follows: TGTGCCAGTAGTCCCCTGGCTAGCGGGAGGGGCGAGCAGTTCTTC. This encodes CASSPLASGRGEQFF.

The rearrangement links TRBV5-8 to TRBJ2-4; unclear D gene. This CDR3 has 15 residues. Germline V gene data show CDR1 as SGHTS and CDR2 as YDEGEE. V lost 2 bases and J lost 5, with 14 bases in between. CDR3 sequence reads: CASSLTPSHQNIQYF. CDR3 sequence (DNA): TGTGCCAGCAGCTTAACCCCGAGTCACCAAAACATTCAGTACTTC.

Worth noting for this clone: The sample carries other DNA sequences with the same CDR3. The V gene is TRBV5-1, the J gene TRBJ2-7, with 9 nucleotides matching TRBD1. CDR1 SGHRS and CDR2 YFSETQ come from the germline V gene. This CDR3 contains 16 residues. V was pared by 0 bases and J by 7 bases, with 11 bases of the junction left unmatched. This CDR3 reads CASSLEFGTGLKEQYF. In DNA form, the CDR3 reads TGCGCCAGCAGCTTGGAGTTCGGGACAGGGTTGAAAGAGCAGTACTTC.

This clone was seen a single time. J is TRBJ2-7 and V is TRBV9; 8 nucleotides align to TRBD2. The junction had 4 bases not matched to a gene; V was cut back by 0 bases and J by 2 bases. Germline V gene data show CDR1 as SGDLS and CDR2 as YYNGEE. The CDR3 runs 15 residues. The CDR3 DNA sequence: TGTGCCAGCAGCGTAGGAGGGGGACTAGCCTACGAGCAGTACTTC. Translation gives CASSVGGGLAYEQYF.

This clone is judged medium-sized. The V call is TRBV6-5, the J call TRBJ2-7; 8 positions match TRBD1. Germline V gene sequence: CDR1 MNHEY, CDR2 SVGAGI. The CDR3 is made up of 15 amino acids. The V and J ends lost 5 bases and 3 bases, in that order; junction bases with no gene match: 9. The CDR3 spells CASSPGTGPSYEQYF. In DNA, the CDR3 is TGTGCCAGCAGTCCGGGGACAGGCCCAAGCTACGAGCAGTACTTC.

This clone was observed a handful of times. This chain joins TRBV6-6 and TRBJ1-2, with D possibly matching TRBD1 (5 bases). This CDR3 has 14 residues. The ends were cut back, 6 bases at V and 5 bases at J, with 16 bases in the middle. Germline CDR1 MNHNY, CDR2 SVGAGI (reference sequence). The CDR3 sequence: CASSPDAKGYGYTF. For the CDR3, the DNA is TGTGCCAGCAGCCCGGACGCCAAGGGGTATGGCTACACCTTC.

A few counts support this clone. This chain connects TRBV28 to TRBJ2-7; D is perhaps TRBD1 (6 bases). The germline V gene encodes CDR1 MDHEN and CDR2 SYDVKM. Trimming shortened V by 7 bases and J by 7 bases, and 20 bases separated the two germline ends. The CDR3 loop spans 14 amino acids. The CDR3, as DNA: TGTGCCAGCATGTCAGGCAGGGGTTCCCGGGAGCAGTACTTC. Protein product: CASMSGRGSREQYF.

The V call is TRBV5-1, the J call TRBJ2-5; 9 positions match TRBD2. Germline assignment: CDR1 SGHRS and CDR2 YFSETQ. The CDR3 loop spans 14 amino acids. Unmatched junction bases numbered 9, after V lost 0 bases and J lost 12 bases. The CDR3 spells CASSLAISGSPEYF. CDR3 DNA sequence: TGCGCCAGCAGCTTGGCCATTAGCGGGAGTCCGGAGTACTTC.

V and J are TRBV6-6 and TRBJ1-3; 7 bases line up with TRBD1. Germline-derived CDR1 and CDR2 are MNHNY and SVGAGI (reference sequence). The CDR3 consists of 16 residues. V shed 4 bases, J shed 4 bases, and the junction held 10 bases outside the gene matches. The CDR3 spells CASSFHRGSVGNTIYF. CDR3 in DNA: TGTGCCAGCAGTTTCCACAGGGGATCGGTGGGAAACACCATATATTTT.